The rows below give T cell receptor beta chains drawn from one sample of a study of blood T cell repertoires in COVID-19. Assay used: immunoSEQ multiplex PCR; TCRdb lists only in-frame clones, some missing. This table holds roughly 160,000 clones, 90% found once. The sample comprised peripheral blood. These receptors all stem from a man aged 45-65 years with acute or convalescent COVID-19. CDR3s include the opening cysteine and the closing phenylalanine or tryptophan. A D gene is named only where the DNA matches it firmly. Clone size is given for some rows only: seen once, a few or many times, or a class if the clone is expanded.

v_call: TRBV11-2; clone_size: NA; d_call: NA; j_call: TRBJ2-1; cdr3_aa: CASSPSRSPYNEQFF; cdr3_nt: TGTGCCAGCAGCCCTTCCAGATCACCCTACAATGAGCAGTTCTTC
v_call: TRBV6-5; clone_size: NA; d_call: NA; j_call: TRBJ2-2; cdr3_aa: CASSSGIGELFF; cdr3_nt: TGTGCCAGCAGCTCAGGGATCGGGGAGCTGTTTTTT
v_call: TRBV15; clone_size: NA; d_call: NA; j_call: TRBJ2-1; cdr3_aa: CATRDRTNSYNEQFF; cdr3_nt: TGTGCCACCAGAGATAGGACTAACTCCTACAATGAGCAGTTCTTC
v_call: TRBV19; clone_size: NA; d_call: TRBD1; j_call: TRBJ1-4; cdr3_aa: CASRATGGEKLFF; cdr3_nt: TGTGCCAGTAGAGCGACAGGGGGCGAAAAACTGTTTTTT
v_call: TRBV18; clone_size: NA; d_call: TRBD1; j_call: TRBJ1-2; cdr3_aa: CASSQDRGYYGYTF; cdr3_nt: TGTGCCAGCTCGCAGGACAGGGGGTACTATGGCTACACCTTC
v_call: TRBV2; clone_size: NA; d_call: TRBD1; j_call: TRBJ1-1; cdr3_aa: CASSGPGQANTEAFF; cdr3_nt: TGTGCCAGCAGCGGACCGGGACAGGCGAACACTGAAGCTTTCTTT
v_call: TRBV6-5; clone_size: once; d_call: TRBD1; j_call: TRBJ1-6; cdr3_aa: CASSYSSTGNSPLHF; cdr3_nt: TGTGCCAGCAGTTACTCTTCGACAGGGAATTCACCCCTCCACTTT
v_call: TRBV4-1; clone_size: NA; d_call: TRBD2; j_call: TRBJ2-7; cdr3_aa: CASSQLAGGTYEQYF; cdr3_nt: TGCGCCAGCAGCCAACTAGCGGGAGGAACCTACGAGCAGTACTTC
v_call: TRBV7-9; clone_size: once; d_call: NA; j_call: TRBJ2-3; cdr3_aa: CASSSARGGTDTQYF; cdr3_nt: TGTGCCAGCAGCTCGGCTCGGGGAGGCACAGATACGCAGTATTTT
v_call: TRBV5-1; clone_size: NA; d_call: NA; j_call: TRBJ1-2; cdr3_aa: CASSLSGTLHGYTF; cdr3_nt: TGCGCCAGCAGCTTATCCGGGACATTACATGGCTACACCTTC
v_call: TRBV19; clone_size: NA; d_call: NA; j_call: TRBJ1-1; cdr3_aa: CASSGGAGRTEAFF; cdr3_nt: TGTGCCAGTAGTGGGGGGGCAGGACGGACTGAAGCTTTCTTT
v_call: TRBV20-1; clone_size: NA; d_call: NA; j_call: TRBJ1-5; cdr3_aa: CSASQGFPNQPQHF; cdr3_nt: TGCAGTGCTAGTCAGGGGTTCCCCAATCAGCCCCAGCATTTT
v_call: TRBV5-6; clone_size: NA; d_call: NA; j_call: TRBJ1-3; cdr3_aa: CASSIGDAGSGNTIYF; cdr3_nt: TGTGCCAGCAGCATAGGAGACGCCGGCTCTGGAAACACCATATATTTT
v_call: TRBV15; clone_size: NA; d_call: NA; j_call: TRBJ2-4; cdr3_aa: CAGGAMDLAKNIQYF; cdr3_nt: TGTGCCGGGGGGGCGATGGACCTAGCCAAAAACATTCAGTACTTC
v_call: TRBV7-8; clone_size: once; d_call: TRBD1; j_call: TRBJ2-7; cdr3_aa: CASSSTTGGRYEQYF; cdr3_nt: TGTGCCAGCAGCTCTACGACAGGGGGCAGGTACGAGCAGTACTTC
v_call: TRBV28; clone_size: once; d_call: NA; j_call: TRBJ2-7; cdr3_aa: CASNLVRGPYEQYF; cdr3_nt: TGTGCCAGCAACCTGGTCAGGGGACCCTACGAGCAGTACTTC
v_call: TRBV3-1/TRBV3-2; clone_size: NA; d_call: NA; j_call: TRBJ2-2; cdr3_aa: CASKVGHNTGELFF; cdr3_nt: TGTGCCAGCAAGGTGGGACATAACACCGGGGAGCTGTTTTTT
v_call: TRBV28; clone_size: NA; d_call: TRBD2; j_call: TRBJ2-2; cdr3_aa: CASSFPGTSGSTGELFF; cdr3_nt: TGTGCCAGCAGTTTCCCCGGGACTAGCGGGAGCACCGGGGAGCTGTTTTTT
v_call: TRBV6-4; clone_size: NA; d_call: TRBD1; j_call: TRBJ2-7; cdr3_aa: CASRPVNPGQGLYEQYF; cdr3_nt: TGTGCCAGCAGACCCGTCAACCCGGGACAGGGACTCTACGAGCAGTACTTC
v_call: TRBV9; clone_size: NA; d_call: TRBD1; j_call: TRBJ1-3; cdr3_aa: CASSDPLGTATTSTSGNTIYF; cdr3_nt: TGTGCCAGCAGCGACCCCCTTGGGACAGCTACTACTTCCACCTCTGGAAACACCATATATTTT
v_call: TRBV27; clone_size: NA; d_call: NA; j_call: TRBJ2-1; cdr3_aa: CASTLAQGAANEQFF; cdr3_nt: TGTGCCAGCACCCTGGCCCAGGGTGCGGCCAATGAGCAGTTCTTC
v_call: TRBV15; clone_size: few; d_call: TRBD1; j_call: TRBJ1-4; cdr3_aa: CATSRKQGANEKLFF; cdr3_nt: TGTGCCACCAGCAGAAAACAGGGGGCTAATGAAAAACTGTTTTTT
v_call: TRBV15; clone_size: NA; d_call: NA; j_call: TRBJ1-4; cdr3_aa: CATSRDRATNEKLFF; cdr3_nt: TGTGCCACCAGCAGAGACAGGGCCACTAATGAAAAACTGTTTTTT
v_call: TRBV6-5; clone_size: NA; d_call: NA; j_call: TRBJ1-1; cdr3_aa: CASSYSRGSGTEAFF; cdr3_nt: TGTGCCAGCAGTTACTCCAGGGGAAGTGGCACTGAAGCTTTCTTT
v_call: TRBV12-3/TRBV12-4; clone_size: NA; d_call: TRBD1; j_call: TRBJ2-7; cdr3_aa: CASNRGQGTRQYF; cdr3_nt: TGTGCCAGCAACCGAGGACAGGGGACACGGCAGTACTTC
v_call: TRBV15; clone_size: NA; d_call: NA; j_call: TRBJ1-5; cdr3_aa: CATSRLGDQPQHF; cdr3_nt: TGTGCCACCAGCAGGTTAGGGGATCAGCCCCAGCATTTT
v_call: TRBV19; clone_size: NA; d_call: TRBD1; j_call: TRBJ2-5; cdr3_aa: CASSTGTGGGRQETQYF; cdr3_nt: TGTGCCAGTAGTACGGGAACAGGGGGCGGTCGTCAAGAGACCCAGTACTTC
v_call: TRBV5-4; clone_size: NA; d_call: TRBD1; j_call: TRBJ1-1; cdr3_aa: CASTSAGGLEAFF; cdr3_nt: TGTGCCAGCACCTCAGCAGGGGGCCTCGAAGCTTTCTTT
v_call: TRBV5-1; clone_size: NA; d_call: TRBD1; j_call: TRBJ2-1; cdr3_aa: CASSLTGQGGDEQFF; cdr3_nt: TGCGCCAGCAGCTTGACCGGACAGGGTGGGGATGAGCAGTTCTTC
v_call: TRBV19; clone_size: NA; d_call: NA; j_call: TRBJ1-5; cdr3_aa: CASSIIPQGNQPQHF; cdr3_nt: TGTGCCAGTAGTATTATACCGCAGGGCAATCAGCCCCAGCATTTT
v_call: TRBV6-6; clone_size: NA; d_call: TRBD1; j_call: TRBJ1-2; cdr3_aa: CASSYDRGINYGYTF; cdr3_nt: TGTGCCAGCAGTTACGACAGGGGGATTAACTATGGCTACACCTTC
v_call: TRBV11-3; clone_size: NA; d_call: NA; j_call: TRBJ2-1; cdr3_aa: CASSQGAYNEQFF; cdr3_nt: TGTGCCAGCAGCCAAGGGGCTTACAATGAGCAGTTCTTC
v_call: TRBV10-3; clone_size: NA; d_call: TRBD1; j_call: TRBJ2-1; cdr3_aa: CAISELTGGAYNEQFF; cdr3_nt: TGTGCCATCAGTGAGTTGACAGGGGGCGCCTACAATGAGCAGTTCTTC
v_call: TRBV6-2/TRBV6-3; clone_size: once; d_call: NA; j_call: TRBJ1-5; cdr3_aa: CASSYRQGNQPQHF; cdr3_nt: TGTGCCAGCAGTTACCGTCAGGGCAATCAGCCCCAGCATTTT
v_call: TRBV4-1; clone_size: NA; d_call: NA; j_call: TRBJ2-1; cdr3_aa: CASSQLAIDYNEQFF; cdr3_nt: TGCGCCAGCAGCCAACTAGCGATCGACTACAATGAGCAGTTCTTC
v_call: TRBV19; clone_size: NA; d_call: NA; j_call: TRBJ2-2; cdr3_aa: CASSWQAGELFF; cdr3_nt: TGTGCCAGTAGTTGGCAAGCCGGGGAGCTGTTTTTT
v_call: TRBV7-9; clone_size: NA; d_call: TRBD1; j_call: TRBJ1-2; cdr3_aa: CASSLEGAGPYGYTF; cdr3_nt: TGTGCCAGCAGCTTAGAGGGGGCGGGCCCTTATGGCTACACCTTC
v_call: TRBV7-9; clone_size: NA; d_call: TRBD1; j_call: TRBJ1-4; cdr3_aa: CASSPPTGDEKLFF; cdr3_nt: TGTGCCAGCAGCCCCCCTACAGGGGATGAAAAACTGTTTTTT
v_call: TRBV6-4; clone_size: NA; d_call: NA; j_call: TRBJ2-2; cdr3_aa: CASSVLVFTGELFF; cdr3_nt: TGTGCCAGCAGTGTATTAGTTTTCACCGGGGAGCTGTTTTTT
v_call: TRBV18; clone_size: NA; d_call: TRBD1; j_call: TRBJ1-4; cdr3_aa: CASSPQVDRGSEKLFF; cdr3_nt: TGTGCCAGCTCACCACAAGTAGACAGGGGTAGTGAAAAACTGTTTTTT
v_call: TRBV2; clone_size: NA; d_call: TRBD1; j_call: TRBJ1-4; cdr3_aa: CASRETGRNEKLFF; cdr3_nt: TGTGCCAGCAGGGAGACAGGGAGAAATGAAAAACTGTTTTTT
v_call: TRBV18; clone_size: NA; d_call: TRBD2; j_call: TRBJ2-1; cdr3_aa: CASSPGTNNEQFF; cdr3_nt: TGTGCCAGCTCTCCGGGGACTAACAATGAGCAGTTCTTC
v_call: TRBV30; clone_size: NA; d_call: TRBD1; j_call: TRBJ1-3; cdr3_aa: CAYKKRQGSGNTIYF; cdr3_nt: TGTGCCTACAAGAAGAGACAGGGCTCTGGAAACACCATATATTTT
v_call: TRBV19; clone_size: NA; d_call: NA; j_call: TRBJ2-5; cdr3_aa: CASSVNGQYQETQYF; cdr3_nt: TGTGCCAGTAGTGTAAACGGACAGTACCAAGAGACCCAGTACTTC
v_call: TRBV9; clone_size: NA; d_call: TRBD2; j_call: TRBJ2-1; cdr3_aa: CASSVGRREGPNNEQFF; cdr3_nt: TGTGCCAGCAGCGTAGGGCGGCGGGAGGGCCCCAACAATGAGCAGTTCTTC
v_call: TRBV10-3; clone_size: NA; d_call: NA; j_call: TRBJ2-5; cdr3_aa: CAISEVKGGETQYF; cdr3_nt: TGTGCCATCAGTGAGGTAAAGGGCGGGGAGACCCAGTACTTC
v_call: TRBV3-1/TRBV3-2; clone_size: NA; d_call: TRBD1; j_call: TRBJ2-2; cdr3_aa: CASSQVWDSGELFF; cdr3_nt: TGTGCCAGCAGCCAAGTCTGGGACAGCGGGGAGCTGTTTTTT
v_call: TRBV10-3; clone_size: NA; d_call: NA; j_call: TRBJ2-7; cdr3_aa: CAISERGTSSYEQYF; cdr3_nt: TGTGCCATCAGTGAGCGGGGAACAAGCTCCTACGAGCAGTACTTC
v_call: TRBV9; clone_size: NA; d_call: NA; j_call: TRBJ1-2; cdr3_aa: CASSVGLTLTNGYTF; cdr3_nt: TGTGCCAGCAGCGTAGGGCTTACCCTTACTAATGGCTACACCTTC
v_call: TRBV11-2; clone_size: NA; d_call: TRBD2; j_call: TRBJ2-2; cdr3_aa: CASSPGLAGGPGELFF; cdr3_nt: TGTGCCAGCAGCCCGGGACTAGCGGGGGGGCCCGGGGAGCTGTTTTTT
v_call: TRBV27; clone_size: few; d_call: TRBD2; j_call: TRBJ2-5; cdr3_aa: CASSKLAGGQETQYF; cdr3_nt: TGTGCCAGCAGTAAACTAGCGGGGGGGCAAGAGACCCAGTACTTC
v_call: TRBV5-5; clone_size: few; d_call: NA; j_call: TRBJ1-5; cdr3_aa: CASSLGPFYSNQPQHF; cdr3_nt: TGTGCCAGCAGCTTGGGTCCGTTTTATAGCAATCAGCCCCAGCATTTT
v_call: TRBV19; clone_size: NA; d_call: NA; j_call: TRBJ2-7; cdr3_aa: CASRSGQGDEQYF; cdr3_nt: TGTGCCAGCCGTAGCGGCCAGGGGGACGAGCAGTACTTC
v_call: TRBV6-2/TRBV6-3; clone_size: NA; d_call: NA; j_call: TRBJ1-6; cdr3_aa: CASSFLDSNSPLHF; cdr3_nt: TGTGCCAGCAGTTTCCTGGACAGTAATTCACCCCTCCACTTT
v_call: TRBV19; clone_size: NA; d_call: NA; j_call: TRBJ2-1; cdr3_aa: CASSKITGIGLSGEQFF; cdr3_nt: TGTGCCAGTAGCAAAATAACAGGGATTGGGCTATCTGGGGAGCAGTTCTTC
v_call: TRBV27; clone_size: NA; d_call: NA; j_call: TRBJ1-6; cdr3_aa: CASSSLSADNSPLHF; cdr3_nt: TGTGCCAGCAGTTCCCTGTCCGCGGATAATTCACCCCTCCACTTT